Listed here are 24 T cell receptor beta chains from one sample, sequenced in a study of blood T cell repertoires in COVID-19. The assay was immunoSEQ multiplex PCR, and TCRdb's table has in-frame clones only and misses some. The repertoire consists of fewer than 250,000 clones, with about 86% occurring once and the leading ten covering around 0.76%. Input material: peripheral blood. The receptor source for this set is a woman aged 70-85 years with acute or convalescent COVID-19.

The V call is TRBV6-5, the J call TRBJ1-2; 8 positions match TRBD1. The trim removed 5 bases at V and 1 base at J, leaving 6 bases unmatched. The germline gives CDR1 MNHEY, CDR2 SVGAGI. The CDR3 runs 15 residues. The CDR3 here is CASSQTGVLNYGYTF. CDR3 in DNA: TGTGCCAGCAGTCAGACAGGGGTACTTAACTATGGCTACACCTTC.

The chain couples TRBV2 to TRBJ1-1; 9 bases map to TRBD1. V trimming: 6 bases; J trimming: 4 bases; junction bases outside the gene matches: 3. The CDR3 contains 13 residues. The germline CDR1 and CDR2 sequences are SNHLY and FYNNEI. The CDR3 is CASRLTGGTEAFF. The CDR3 DNA is TGTGCCAGCAGGTTGACAGGGGGCACTGAAGCTTTCTTT.

J is TRBJ2-2 and V is TRBV9; 8 nucleotides agree with TRBD2. J gave up 6 bases and V 3 bases, and 10 bases lay outside the gene matches. CDR1 is SGDLS and CDR2 is YYNGEE in the germline V gene. The CDR3 runs to 16 residues. The CDR3 nucleotides are TGTGCCAGCAGCGCGGGGACTAGGATATCACCCGGGGAGCTGTTTTTT. Amino acids: CASSAGTRISPGELFF.

The rearrangement uses TRBV19 and TRBJ1-3; TRBD1 might be the D (6 bases). The V gene's germline CDR1 is LNHDA and CDR2 SQIVND (reference sequence). Trimming took off 5 bases at V and 0 bases at J, with 11 bases between the two ends. This CDR3 is 15 amino acids long. The CDR3 nucleotides read TGTGCCAGTAGTGGCAGGGGCCTCTCTGGAAACACCATATATTTT. Amino acid sequence: CASSGRGLSGNTIYF.

The genes are TRBV19 and TRBJ2-2; 7 bases line up with TRBD1. CDR3 length: 15 residues. CDR1 and CDR2 (germline): LNHDA, SQIVND (reference sequence). Unmatched junction bases numbered 8, after V lost 7 bases and J lost 3 bases. The CDR3 DNA is TGTGCCAGTACCCAGACAGGGCCCCACACCGGGGAGCTGTTTTTT. As protein: CASTQTGPHTGELFF.

The chain combines TRBV19 with TRBJ1-5, with TRBD1 as a possible D gene (5 bases). V was clipped by 3 bases and J by 7 bases, with 13 bases between them. This CDR3 has 14 amino acids. CDR1 and CDR2 from the germline V gene are LNHDA and SQIVND (reference sequence). CDR3 sequence (DNA): TGTGCCAGTAGTATTTCCAGGGCGTCCCAGCCCCAGCATTTT. This translates into CASSISRASQPQHF.

This clone came up once. The gene calls are TRBV7-6 and TRBJ2-2; 10 nucleotides line up with TRBD2. V lost 2 bases to trimming and J lost 7 bases; unmatched junction nucleotides: 4. The CDR3 contains 15 residues. The germline gives CDR1 SGHVS, CDR2 FNYEAQ. In DNA, the CDR3 is TGTGCCAGCAGCTTAAGCCTAGCGGGAGTCGGGGAGCTGTTTTTT. It yields the protein CASSLSLAGVGELFF. Combining the CDR3 with reference TRBV7-6 and TRBJ2-2 gives the whole variable domain GAGVSQSPRYKVTKRGQDVALRCDPISGHVSLYWYRQALGQGPEFLTYFNYEAQQDKSGLPNDRFSAERPEGSISTLTIQRTEQRDSAMYRCASSLSLAGVGELFFGEGSRLTVL.

The V gene is TRBV6-6, the J gene TRBJ1-1; 7 nucleotides line up with TRBD1. The CDR3 has 12 residues. Germline-derived CDR1 and CDR2 are MNHNY and SVGAGI (reference sequence). The V segment lost 5 bases and the J segment 7 bases; nucleotides outside the gene matches: 4. This chain's CDR3 is CASSTRTGEAFF. CDR3 sequence (DNA): TGTGCCAGCAGTACCCGGACAGGTGAAGCTTTCTTT.

J is TRBJ2-7 and V is TRBV18; TRBD2 might be the D (5 bases). The V gene lost 1 base and the J gene lost 4 bases, with 11 bases spanning the gap. CDR3 length: 14 amino acids. Per the germline V gene, CDR1 is KGHSH and CDR2 is LQKENI. The CDR3 is CASSPQSGLYEQYF. Here the CDR3 DNA reads TGTGCCAGCTCACCACAGAGCGGACTTTACGAGCAGTACTTC.

The chain uses TRBV5-4 and TRBJ2-5; 11 bases agree with TRBD2. Germline CDR1 reads SGHNT; CDR2 reads YYREEE (reference sequence). The V segment lost 2 bases and the J segment 2 bases; nucleotides outside the gene matches: 5. This CDR3 has 16 residues. The CDR3 sequence is CASSFPVAGGQETQYF. The CDR3 coding sequence is TGTGCCAGCAGCTTCCCGGTAGCGGGAGGGCAAGAGACCCAGTACTTC.

The gene calls are TRBV7-2 and TRBJ1-4, with D hard to call. The ends were cut back, 5 bases at V and 10 bases at J, with 20 bases in the middle. There are 15 residues in the CDR3. Germline CDR1 and CDR2: SGHTA and FQGNSA. CDR3 amino acids: CASSVGSVAGVKLFF. CDR3 nucleotides: TGTGCCAGCAGCGTAGGCTCAGTCGCGGGAGTAAAACTGTTTTTT.

The chain employs TRBV5-1 and TRBJ2-3, with 11 bases matching TRBD1. CDR1 and CDR2 from the germline V gene are SGHRS and YFSETQ. The length of the CDR3 is 19 residues. Trimming at V came to 1 base and at J to 4 bases, leaving 14 bases not matched to a gene. The CDR3 here is CASSLRLPGTGGGADTQYF. The CDR3 DNA is TGCGCCAGCAGCTTGCGACTACCCGGGACAGGGGGTGGTGCAGATACGCAGTATTTT.

The sample holds one count of this clone. The chain uses TRBV5-1 and TRBJ2-5, with a weak D call TRBD2 (6 bases). This CDR3 is 16 amino acids long. With 4 bases removed from V and 5 bases from J, the gap between germline ends came to 21 bases. Per germline, CDR1 SGHRS and CDR2 YFSETQ. Here the CDR3 DNA reads TGCGCCAGCAGCCCCGCAGCGACGGGAGCCAGGGAGACCCAGTACTTC. Translated: CASSPAATGARETQYF.

This chain uses TRBV18 with TRBJ2-2, with 10 bases matching TRBD1. The germline V gene encodes CDR1 KGHSH and CDR2 LQKENI. CDR3 length equals 15 residues. After removal of 6 bases from V and 4 bases from J, the junction contained 5 bases not matched to a gene. The CDR3 loop is CASSWDRGSTGELFF. In DNA form, the CDR3 reads TGTGCCAGCTCCTGGGACAGGGGAAGCACCGGGGAGCTGTTTTTT.

The rearrangement uses TRBV5-8 and TRBJ2-5, with 7 positions matching TRBD2. The CDR3 has 16 residues. Per germline, CDR1 SGHTS and CDR2 YDEGEE. With V trimmed by 0 bases and J by 0 bases, 5 bases remained unmatched. This CDR3 is CASSLGDYLYQETQYF. CDR3 DNA sequence: TGTGCCAGCAGCTTGGGGGACTACCTGTACCAAGAGACCCAGTACTTC.

The chain couples TRBV28 to TRBJ1-1; maybe TRBD1 (5 bases). V was cut by 0 bases and J by 7 bases, with 12 bases left in between. This CDR3 spans 14 amino acids. The germline CDR1 and CDR2 sequences are MDHEN and SYDVKM. The CDR3 reads CASSLWRSRVEAFF. For the CDR3, the DNA is TGTGCCAGCAGTTTATGGCGCAGCAGGGTTGAAGCTTTCTTT.

The gene calls are TRBV7-2 and TRBJ2-7; no reliable D call. The V end lost 2 bases, the J end lost 2 bases, and 19 bases lay between the germline ends. The CDR3 consists of 17 residues. The germline CDR1 and CDR2 sequences are SGHTA and FQGNSA. The CDR3 spells CASSLLASSAQTYEQYF. CDR3 bases: TGTGCCAGCAGCTTACTTGCGTCGTCAGCGCAAACCTACGAGCAGTACTTC.

V and J are TRBV5-4 and TRBJ2-7, with 10 bases aligning to TRBD2. The CDR3 covers 15 residues. J gave up 6 bases and V 0 bases, and 6 bases lay outside the gene matches. Germline V gene sequence: CDR1 SGHNT, CDR2 YYREEE (reference sequence). CDR3 loop: CASSLARLAGVEQYF. The CDR3 region has the DNA TGTGCCAGCAGCTTGGCAAGGCTAGCGGGGGTCGAGCAGTACTTC.

This clone was counted a single time. V and J are TRBV29-1 and TRBJ2-1; 9 nucleotides line up with TRBD1. CDR3 length equals 10 residues. In germline, CDR1 is SQVTM, CDR2 ANQGSEA. Trimming removed 7 bases from V and 16 bases from J; junction bases left unmatched: 8. The CDR3 reads CSAAGTGIFF. The CDR3 DNA is TGCAGCGCGGCCGGGACAGGGATTTTCTTC.

V gene TRBV11-3 combines with J gene TRBJ1-1; TRBD1 agrees at 7 bases. The V segment lost 5 bases and the J segment 1 base; nucleotides outside the gene matches: 7. The CDR3 has 15 residues. Germline CDR1 and CDR2: SGHNT and YENEEA. In nucleotides, the CDR3 is TGTGCCAGCAGCAGCACAGGGGCGGCGAACACTGAAGCTTTCTTT. Translating gives CASSSTGAANTEAFF.

The gene calls are TRBV5-1 and TRBJ1-2; weak D call: TRBD1 (5 bases). This CDR3 spans 14 amino acids. V was cut by 3 bases and J by 0 bases, with 9 bases left in between. Germline CDR1 and CDR2: SGHRS and YFSETQ. The CDR3 coding sequence is TGCGCCAGCAGCTATCGACAGTCTAACTATGGCTACACCTTC. Encoded protein: CASSYRQSNYGYTF.

J is TRBJ2-7 and V is TRBV19; maybe TRBD2 (7 bases). The germline gives CDR1 LNHDA, CDR2 SQIVND (reference sequence). The V end lost 3 bases, the J end lost 0 bases, and 12 bases lay between the germline ends. The CDR3 has 15 amino acids. Here the CDR3 reads CASSMGRGHSYEQYF. The CDR3 region has the DNA TGTGCCAGTAGTATGGGGCGGGGGCACTCCTACGAGCAGTACTTC.

The J gene is TRBJ2-7, the V gene TRBV28, with a possible D match to TRBD1 (6 bases). This CDR3 has 13 residues. The germline CDR1 and CDR2 sequences are MDHEN and SYDVKM. Between the trimmed V and J ends, which lost 8 bases and 1 base, there was a span of 12 bases. CDR3 sequence (DNA): TGTGCCAGCTCGAGGGGGTTATCCTACGAGCAGTACTTC. Its translation: CASSRGLSYEQYF.

V and J are TRBV19 and TRBJ1-2; 10 bases are shared with TRBD1. The J segment lost 5 bases and the V segment lost 1 base, leaving 7 bases of the junction unmatched. The CDR3 has 16 amino acids. From germline, CDR1 is LNHDA and CDR2 SQIVND (reference sequence). The CDR3 DNA reads as TGTGCCAGTAGTATAGGTCGGGACAGGGGCGGATATGGCTACACCTTC. Translating gives CASSIGRDRGGYGYTF.